Presented here are 30 T cell receptor beta chains from one specimen sequenced in a study of human T cells and chemical hapten exposure. MiXCR, applied by TCRdb to the RACE reads, yields one record per CDR3 protein. The data contain 150,000 to 200,000 distinct CDR3 sequences, about 25% of them singletons. Regarding time point: patch test 3, about 24 weeks after DPC sensitization. Treatment: therapeutic diphenylcyclopropenone sensitization with weekly scalp DPC. Sequenced here: whole blood, sampled in connection with sensitization to the hapten diphenylcyclopropenone (DPC). These receptors were collected from a woman aged 40 to 50 with alopecia areata. Some clones in this sample may be carry-over from other donors' samples.

A few counts support this clonotype. The V call is TRBV5-1, the J call TRBJ1-4; D gene uncertain. Per germline, CDR1 SGHRS and CDR2 YFSETQ. The CDR3 covers 14 residues. V was clipped by 2 bases and J by 4 bases, with 9 bases between them. The chain's CDR3 is CASSFGPDNEKLFF. The CDR3 bases are TGCGCCAGCAGCTTCGGGCCAGATAATGAAAAACTGTTTTTT.

The chain uses TRBV20-1 and TRBJ1-1; unclear D gene. Germline CDR1 and CDR2: DFQATT and SNEGSKA (reference sequence). V gave up 4 bases and J gave up 3 bases, with 6 bases separating them. The CDR3 length is 11 residues. The CDR3 nucleotides read TGCAGTGCTACGAGCTACACTGAAGCTTTCTTT. The encoded protein is CSATSYTEAFF.

The chain uses TRBV28 and TRBJ2-2, with D uncertain. The CDR3 sequence is 13 residues long. Per the germline V gene, CDR1 is MDHEN and CDR2 is SYDVKM. Trimming cost V 3 bases and J 7 bases, with 9 bases left between them. The CDR3 spells CASSFSPLGELFF. CDR3 DNA sequence: TGTGCCAGCAGTTTCTCCCCTCTCGGGGAGCTGTTTTTT.

This clonotype occurred a few times. The rearrangement links TRBV6-1 to TRBJ1-1, with D unresolved. Germline CDR1 reads MNHNS; CDR2 reads SASEGT. Deletions cut 1 base from V and 5 bases from J, with 8 bases between. The CDR3 totals 13 residues. The CDR3 DNA is TGTGCCAGCAGTGAAGGGTGGAAGACTGAAGCTTTCTTT. The encoded protein is CASSEGWKTEAFF.

The CDR3 here is CASSLPGRAAAQETQYF. The CDR3 DNA reads TGTGCCAGCAGTCTACCCGGGAGGGCCGCGGCCCAAGAGACCCAGTACTTC. This chain joins TRBV28 and TRBJ2-5, with 8 bases fitting TRBD2. The CDR3 spans 17 residues. Germline CDR1 MDHEN, CDR2 SYDVKM. After removal of 5 bases from V and 1 base from J, the junction contained 12 bases not matched to a gene.

This clonotype was counted a few times. The V and J genes are TRBV29-1 and TRBJ1-3; no reliable D call. Trimming stripped 3 bases from V and 4 bases from J, with 7 bases between. Germline V gives CDR1 SQVTM, CDR2 ANQGSEA. The CDR3 spans 12 residues. CDR3 DNA: TGCAGCGTTGATATTGGGGGAAACACCATATATTTT. It codes for CSVDIGGNTIYF.

Only a few counts were recorded for this clonotype. The DNA for the CDR3 is TGCGCCAGCAGCCAAGATTCCCAGGGGGCGCAGCCCCAGCATTTT. Translated, it gives CASSQDSQGAQPQHF. This chain uses TRBV4-1 with TRBJ1-5, with 8 bases matching TRBD1. With V trimmed by 0 bases and J by 7 bases, 5 bases remained unmatched. The germline V gene encodes CDR1 MGHRA and CDR2 YSYEKL. This CDR3 region has 15 residues.

The V call is TRBV20-1, the J call TRBJ2-1, with 9 bases that match TRBD1. The trim removed 1 base at V and 1 base at J, leaving 5 bases unmatched. The germline CDR1 and CDR2 sequences are DFQATT and SNEGSKA (reference sequence). CDR3 length: 16 residues. CDR3 in amino acids: CSARAWGQGSYNEQFF. The CDR3 DNA reads as TGCAGTGCTAGAGCGTGGGGACAGGGATCCTACAATGAGCAGTTCTTC.

V gene TRBV7-2 combines with J gene TRBJ2-3, with unresolved D. The germline V gene encodes CDR1 SGHTA and CDR2 FQGNSA. This CDR3 comprises 14 residues. V gave up 4 bases and J gave up 5 bases, with 13 bases separating them. The CDR3 coding sequence is TGTGCCAGCAGCTCGTACCCTTCCGGAGATACGCAGTATTTT. The encoded protein is CASSSYPSGDTQYF.

J is TRBJ2-3 and V is TRBV5-1; possible D gene TRBD1, 7 bases. V was shortened by 6 bases and J by 2 bases, with 16 bases between the two germline ends. This CDR3 is built from 15 residues. The germline CDR1 and CDR2 sequences are SGHRS and YFSETQ. CDR3 DNA sequence: TGCGCCAGCAAGGGGGCGGGATCCTTCACAGATACGCAGTATTTT. The encoded protein is CASKGAGSFTDTQYF.

This clonotype has just a few counts. The J gene is TRBJ2-5, the V gene TRBV5-1; tentatively, D is TRBD1 or TRBD2 (5 bases each). V was cut by 1 base and J by 5 bases, with 9 bases left in between. In germline, CDR1 is SGHRS, CDR2 YFSETQ. The length of the CDR3 is 13 residues. CDR3 nucleotides: TGCGCCAGCAGCTTGTCGGGGACCGAGACCCAGTACTTC. Amino acids: CASSLSGTETQYF.

At least ten counts were recorded for this clonotype. The junction departs from germline at one end; a sequencing error may be responsible. This chain uses TRBV20-1 with TRBJ2-7; 9 nucleotides match TRBD1. This CDR3 comprises 12 residues. Germline values: CDR1 DFQATT, CDR2 SNEGSKA (reference sequence). The DNA of the CDR3 is TGCAGTGCTAGGACCTCCGGACAGGGGATACTCTTC. Its protein product is CSARTSGQGILF.

The rearrangement links TRBV11-1 to TRBJ2-2; either TRBD1 or TRBD2 may supply D (6 bases each). CDR1 and CDR2 from the germline V gene are SGHAT and FQDESV (reference sequence). The CDR3 is 15 residues long. The V gene lost 7 bases and the J gene lost 6 bases, with 18 bases spanning the gap. CDR3: CASILTPGAPGELFF. Here the CDR3 DNA reads TGTGCCAGCATCTTGACTCCGGGGGCGCCCGGGGAGCTGTTTTTT.

The gene calls are TRBV20-1 and TRBJ2-1, with 12 bases identical to TRBD2. Germline V gives CDR1 DFQATT, CDR2 SNEGSKA (reference sequence). With V trimmed by 6 bases and J by 3 bases, 6 bases remained unmatched. This CDR3 contains 15 residues. The CDR3 loop reads CSAVTSGRLYNEQFF. CDR3 DNA: TGCAGTGCCGTGACTAGCGGGAGACTCTACAATGAGCAGTTCTTC.

The sample holds one count of this clonotype. The V gene is TRBV3-1, the J gene TRBJ1-1, with D possibly being TRBD1 (5 bases). The germline V gene has CDR1 LGHDT and CDR2 YNNKEL (reference sequence). This CDR3 region has 16 residues. Trimming took 4 bases from V and 0 from J, leaving 15 bases between them. CDR3 sequence: CASSPRGGALNTEAFF. The CDR3 DNA follows: TGTGCCAGCAGCCCAAGGGGAGGGGCCTTGAACACTGAAGCTTTCTTT.

This clonotype was seen more than once but under ten times. V is TRBV20-1 and J is TRBJ2-1, with D hard to call. The CDR3 loop spans 18 amino acids. Per the germline V gene, CDR1 is DFQATT and CDR2 is SNEGSKA (reference sequence). V lost 3 bases and J lost 0, with 21 bases in between. This CDR3 is CSASNPPRRAPSYNEQFF. The CDR3 DNA follows: TGCAGTGCTAGCAACCCCCCCAGACGGGCGCCCTCCTACAATGAGCAGTTCTTC.

The chain joins TRBV4-3 to TRBJ1-3; D might be TRBD1 (5 bases). Germline CDR1 is LGHNA and CDR2 is YSLEER. This CDR3 contains 16 residues. V gave up 0 bases and J gave up 2 bases, with 11 bases separating them. The CDR3 DNA reads TGCGCCAGCAGCCAAGATCAGTCCAGGGCTGGAAACACCATATATTTT. Its protein product is CASSQDQSRAGNTIYF.

The chain carries TRBV5-1 and TRBJ2-3; D ambiguous. The CDR3 extends over 14 amino acids. Trimming cost V 1 base and J 2 bases, with 8 bases left between them. Germline V gene data show CDR1 as SGHRS and CDR2 as YFSETQ. The CDR3 bases are TGCGCCAGCAGCTTGAACGCAGACACAGATACGCAGTATTTT. It yields the protein CASSLNADTDTQYF.

This clonotype appeared many times. The V gene is TRBV20-1, the J gene TRBJ1-4, with D unresolved. CDR1 is DFQATT, CDR2 SNEGSKA, per germline (reference sequence). Trimming removed 3 bases from V and 8 bases from J, with 16 bases in between. The CDR3 spans 14 residues. The CDR3 region is CSARRRPAEEKLFF. Here the CDR3 DNA reads TGCAGTGCTAGGCGGAGGCCAGCCGAAGAAAAACTGTTTTTT.

This clonotype showed up just a few times. The chain has TRBV10-3 and TRBJ2-7; D is unresolved. Germline V gives CDR1 ENHRY, CDR2 SYGVKD. The V end was cut by 2 bases, the J end by 2 bases, with 1 base between. This CDR3 spans 11 amino acids. The CDR3 is CAISEAYEQYF. The DNA for the CDR3 is TGTGCCATCAGTGAGGCCTACGAGCAGTACTTC.

This chain joins TRBV6-6 and TRBJ2-3; D is perhaps TRBD2 (6 bases). The CDR3 length is 17 residues. V lost 6 bases and J 0 bases, leaving 19 bases between the germline ends. Per germline, CDR1 MNHNY and CDR2 SVGAGI (reference sequence). CDR3 in DNA: TGTGCCAGCAGATCCCTAGCTAGCGAAGCTAGCACAGATACGCAGTATTTT. It translates to CASRSLASEASTDTQYF.

This clonotype was counted only a few times. This sequence joins TRBV20-1 and TRBJ2-1; 10 bases are a match to TRBD2. CDR1 is DFQATT, CDR2 SNEGSKA, per germline (reference sequence). This CDR3 has 17 residues. With 3 bases clipped from V and 0 bases from J, the junction kept 8 bases outside the gene matches. The CDR3 is CSARALSSGSSYNEQFF. The CDR3 nucleotides are TGCAGTGCTAGGGCCCTTTCTAGCGGGAGCTCCTACAATGAGCAGTTCTTC.

This clonotype was observed a few times. This chain connects TRBV20-1 to TRBJ2-1, with TRBD2 identical over 10 bases. Germline assignment: CDR1 DFQATT and CDR2 SNEGSKA (reference sequence). Losses at the gene ends were 1 base for V and 7 bases for J; bases not matched to a gene: 7. This CDR3 contains 15 residues. The DNA of the CDR3 is TGCAGTGCTAGAGTCAGCGGGAGGGCCCAGAATGAGCAGTTCTTC. Protein sequence: CSARVSGRAQNEQFF.

The chain is built from TRBV3-1 and TRBJ2-7; D is ambiguous. The CDR3 covers 16 residues. CDR1 is LGHDT and CDR2 is YNNKEL in the germline V gene (reference sequence). V gave up 1 base and J gave up 2 bases, with 15 bases separating them. The CDR3 spells CASSQGHGRRAYEQYF. CDR3 nucleotides: TGTGCCAGCAGCCAAGGTCATGGCCGACGGGCCTACGAGCAGTACTTC.

This chain connects TRBV7-9 to TRBJ2-1; no reliable D call. The CDR3 runs to 15 residues. Germline CDR1 reads SEHNR; CDR2 reads FQNEAQ (reference sequence). The V end was cut by 5 bases, the J end by 8 bases, with 19 bases between. CDR3 bases: TGTGCCAGCAGCCTAGTTGTGGGCGGCAGCCATGAGCAGTTCTTC. This sequence encodes CASSLVVGGSHEQFF.

The gene calls are TRBV28 and TRBJ2-7; TRBD1 is a possible D gene (6 bases). The germline V gene encodes CDR1 MDHEN and CDR2 SYDVKM. The CDR3 is 14 residues long. Trimming pared 7 bases from V and 10 bases from J, leaving 23 bases between. DNA of the CDR3: TGTGCCAGCACCCTAAGGGGCAGGGGACCCCACCAGTACTTC. It specifies CASTLRGRGPHQYF.

The V gene is TRBV20-1, the J gene TRBJ2-7; possible D gene TRBD1, 7 bases. The V end was cut by 6 bases, the J end by 5 bases, with 17 bases between. Germline assignment: CDR1 DFQATT and CDR2 SNEGSKA (reference sequence). The CDR3 has 13 amino acids. CDR3 loop: CSAPRGRGDEQYF. The CDR3 DNA sequence: TGCAGTGCCCCCCGTGGCAGGGGGGACGAGCAGTACTTC.

This chain uses TRBV6-1 with TRBJ2-1; the D is unclear. The ends were cut back, 7 bases at V and 5 bases at J, with 6 bases in the middle. This CDR3 spans 11 amino acids. CDR1 and CDR2 (germline): MNHNS, SASEGT. For the CDR3, the DNA is TGTGCCAGCAACAATAACAATGAGCAGTTCTTC. Protein: CASNNNNEQFF.

CDR3 sequence (DNA): TGCAGTGCTAGACCCGACCCGCAGGGGCCTCCCTACGAGCAGTACTTC. It encodes CSARPDPQGPPYEQYF. The chain joins TRBV20-1 to TRBJ2-7; maybe TRBD1 (6 bases). V shed 2 bases and J shed 2 bases, with 19 bases lying between them. The germline V gene has CDR1 DFQATT and CDR2 SNEGSKA (reference sequence). The CDR3 covers 16 residues.

The chain is built from TRBV24-1 and TRBJ2-2, with unresolved D. The CDR3 runs to 10 residues. Germline CDR1 reads KGHDR; CDR2 reads SFDVKD. Trimming took 12 bases from V and 7 from J, leaving 8 bases between them. This CDR3 reads CAPRYGELFF. The DNA for the CDR3 is TGTGCCCCCCGGTACGGGGAGCTGTTTTTT.